These T cell receptor beta chains were read from a single sample in a study of post-analysis software for immune sequencing data. MiXCR was run by TCRdb on the PCR reads, yielding one entry per CDR3 protein. The sample includes 400,000 to 500,000 distinct CDR3 sequences, approximately 37% seen only once; the top ten take about 8%. Sequencing was carried out using blood. These receptors all come from a girl aged 2-9 years with multiple sclerosis. Both conserved end residues are part of each CDR3. D genes are given only for firm matches. Not every row has a clone size; where given, it reads once, few, many or a size class.

v_call	d_call	j_call	clone_size	cdr3_aa	cdr3_nt
TRBV6-6	NA	TRBJ1-4	few	CASNEGPRNEKLFF	TGTGCCAGCAACGAGGGACCGAGAAATGAAAAACTGTTTTTT
TRBV7-2	TRBD2	TRBJ2-1	NA	CASSYWTSGRASGKFF	TGTGCCAGCAGCTACTGGACTAGCGGGAGGGCCTCGGGGAAGTTCTTC
TRBV7-2	NA	TRBJ1-4	few	CASSLAMAGTGNEKLFF	TGTGCCAGCAGCTTAGCCATGGCCGGGACTGGGAATGAAAAACTGTTTTTT
TRBV7-2	NA	TRBJ2-7	NA	CASSPPGGVEQYF	TGTGCCAGCAGCCCACCAGGGGGGGTGGAGCAGTACTTC
TRBV3-1	NA	TRBJ2-4	NA	CASSQGAGGRAKNNQYF	TGTGCCAGCAGCCAAGGAGCAGGGGGGAGAGCCAAAAACAATCAGTACTTC
TRBV29-1	TRBD1	TRBJ2-5	NA	CSVDTGGGKTQYF	TGCAGCGTTGACACAGGGGGCGGGAAGACCCAGTACTTC
TRBV5-1	NA	TRBJ1-1	NA	CASSFYGHQNTEAFF	TGCGCCAGCAGCTTCTATGGACATCAGAACACTGAAGCTTTCTTT
TRBV12-3/TRBV12-4	NA	TRBJ2-5	few	CASSFLPGETQYF	TGTGCCAGCAGTTTTCTCCCTGGGGAGACCCAGTACTTC
TRBV5-1	NA	TRBJ2-7	NA	CASSPRDQAYEQYF	TGCGCCAGCAGCCCCCGGGACCAAGCCTACGAGCAGTACTTC
TRBV5-1	TRBD2	TRBJ2-5	NA	CASSTATSAQETQYF	TGCGCCAGCAGCACCGCCACTAGCGCCCAAGAGACCCAGTACTTC
TRBV6-4	NA	TRBJ2-1	NA	CASSGRDTLSYNEQFF	TGTGCCAGCAGTGGGAGGGACACCCTCTCCTACAATGAGCAGTTCTTC
TRBV4-1	TRBD2	TRBJ2-5	few	CASSQGPSSGGSQETQYF	TGCGCCAGCAGCCAAGGTCCTTCTAGCGGGGGAAGCCAAGAGACCCAGTACTTC
TRBV19	NA	TRBJ2-7	NA	CASKDTQGFSYEQYF	TGTGCCAGTAAGGATACACAGGGCTTCTCCTACGAGCAGTACTTC
TRBV20-1	TRBD1	TRBJ1-4	few	CSARDRTGISEKLFF	TGCAGTGCTAGAGATAGGACAGGGATATCTGAAAAACTGTTTTTT
TRBV12-3/TRBV12-4	TRBD1	TRBJ1-2	NA	CASSLGGQGVDYTF	TGTGCCAGCAGTTTAGGGGGACAGGGGGTTGACTACACCTTC
TRBV7-9	NA	TRBJ2-1	few	CASSLADINEQFF	TGTGCCAGCAGCTTAGCGGACATCAATGAGCAGTTCTTC
TRBV7-2	TRBD1	TRBJ2-7	NA	CASSLGQRAFHEQYF	TGTGCCAGCAGCCTGGGACAGAGGGCGTTCCACGAGCAGTACTTC
TRBV7-7	NA	TRBJ2-7	few	CASSPSPASRYEQYF	TGTGCCAGCAGCCCAAGTCCCGCTTCCAGATACGAGCAGTACTTC
TRBV21-1	NA	TRBJ2-5	NA	CASSKGNGVEETQYF	TGTGCCAGCAGCAAAGGGAACGGGGTTGAAGAGACCCAGTACTTC
TRBV7-2	TRBD1	TRBJ1-2	NA	CASSLVGQGVIGYTF	TGTGCCAGCAGCTTAGTGGGACAGGGAGTTATTGGCTACACCTTC
TRBV20-1	NA	TRBJ1-5	NA	CSAREGGGNQPQHF	TGCAGTGCTAGAGAGGGAGGAGGAAATCAGCCCCAGCATTTT